This T cell receptor (beta chain) appears in the sequencing data of a study of blood T cell repertoires in COVID-19. Whole-study context: The cDNA or gDNA used as material had been derived from T cells, B-cell-depleted T cells, or PBMCs.

Sequencing used immunoSEQ multiplex PCR; TCRdb keeps in-frame clones, though not all of them. The data hold some 340,000 clones, with about 89% observed a single time. This TCR derives from a woman in her 30s who had recovered from COVID-19. Sample: PBMCs or T cells enriched from blood (not recorded which).

CDR3 sequence: CAMRGVRNTEAFF. Here the CDR3 DNA reads TGTGCTATGCGGGGGGTTCGAAACACTGAAGCTTTCTTT. This chain connects TRBV28 to TRBJ1-1; TRBD1 is a possible D gene (5 bases). The germline gives CDR1 MDHEN, CDR2 SYDVKM. The CDR3 spans 13 residues.